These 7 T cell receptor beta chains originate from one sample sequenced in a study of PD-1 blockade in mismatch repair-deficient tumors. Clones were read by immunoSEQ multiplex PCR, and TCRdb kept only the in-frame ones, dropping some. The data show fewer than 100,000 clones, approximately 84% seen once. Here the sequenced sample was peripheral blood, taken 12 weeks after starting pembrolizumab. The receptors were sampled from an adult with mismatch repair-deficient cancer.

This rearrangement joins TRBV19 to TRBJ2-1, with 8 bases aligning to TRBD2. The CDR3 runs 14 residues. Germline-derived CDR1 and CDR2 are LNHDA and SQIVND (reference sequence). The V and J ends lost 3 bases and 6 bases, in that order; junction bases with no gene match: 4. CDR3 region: CASSMREVVNEQFF. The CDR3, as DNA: TGTGCCAGTAGTATGCGGGAGGTCGTCAATGAGCAGTTCTTC. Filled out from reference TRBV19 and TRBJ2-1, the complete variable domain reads DGGITQSPKYLFRKEGQNVTLSCEQNLNHDAMYWYRQDPGQGLRLIYYSQIVNDFQKGDIAEGYSVSREKKESFPLTVTSAQKNPTAFYLCASSMREVVNEQFFGPGTRLTVL.

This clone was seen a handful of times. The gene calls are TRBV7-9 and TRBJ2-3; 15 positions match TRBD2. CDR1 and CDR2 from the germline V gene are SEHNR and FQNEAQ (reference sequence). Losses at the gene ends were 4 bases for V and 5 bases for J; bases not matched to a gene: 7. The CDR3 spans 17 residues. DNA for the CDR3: TGTGCCAGCAGCTCTTGGACTAGCGGGAGGGCCGTAGATACGCAGTATTTT. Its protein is CASSSWTSGRAVDTQYF.

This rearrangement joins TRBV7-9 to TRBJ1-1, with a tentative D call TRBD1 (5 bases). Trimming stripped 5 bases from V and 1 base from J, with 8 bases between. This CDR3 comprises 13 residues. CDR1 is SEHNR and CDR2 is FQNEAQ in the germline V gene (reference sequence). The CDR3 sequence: CASSPQGNTEAFF. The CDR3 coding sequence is TGTGCCAGCAGCCCCCAGGGGAACACTGAAGCTTTCTTT.

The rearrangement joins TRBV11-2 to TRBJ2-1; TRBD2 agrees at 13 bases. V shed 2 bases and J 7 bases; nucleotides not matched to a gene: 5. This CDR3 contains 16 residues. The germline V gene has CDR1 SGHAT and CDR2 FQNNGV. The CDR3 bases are TGTGCCAGCAGCTTAAGGACTAGCGGGAGTGGGAATGAGCAGTTCTTC. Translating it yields CASSLRTSGSGNEQFF.

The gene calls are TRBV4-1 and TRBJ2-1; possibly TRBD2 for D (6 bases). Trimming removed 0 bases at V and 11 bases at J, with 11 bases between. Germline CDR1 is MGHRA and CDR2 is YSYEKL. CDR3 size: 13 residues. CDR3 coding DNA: TGCGCCAGCAGCCAAGATCCGGGGAGGAAGCAGTTCTTC. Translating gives CASSQDPGRKQFF.

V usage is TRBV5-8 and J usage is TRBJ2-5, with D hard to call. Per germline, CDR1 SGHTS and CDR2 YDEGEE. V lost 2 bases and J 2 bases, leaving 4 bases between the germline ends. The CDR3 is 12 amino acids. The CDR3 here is CASSLVQETQYF. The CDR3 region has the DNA TGTGCCAGCAGCTTAGTTCAAGAGACCCAGTACTTC. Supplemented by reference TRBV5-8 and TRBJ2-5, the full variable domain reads EAGVTQSPTHLIKTRGQQATLRCSPISGHTSVYWYQQALGLGLQFLLWYDEGEERNRGNFPPRFSGRQFPNYSSELNVNALELEDSALYLCASSLVQETQYFGPGTRLLVL.

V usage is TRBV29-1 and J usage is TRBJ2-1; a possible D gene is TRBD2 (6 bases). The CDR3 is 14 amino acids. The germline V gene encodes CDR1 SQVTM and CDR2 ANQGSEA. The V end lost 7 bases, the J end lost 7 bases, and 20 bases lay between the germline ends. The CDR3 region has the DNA TGCAGCGCGAGGGGTTTTTCGGCGGGAAATGAGCAGTTCTTC. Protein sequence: CSARGFSAGNEQFF.